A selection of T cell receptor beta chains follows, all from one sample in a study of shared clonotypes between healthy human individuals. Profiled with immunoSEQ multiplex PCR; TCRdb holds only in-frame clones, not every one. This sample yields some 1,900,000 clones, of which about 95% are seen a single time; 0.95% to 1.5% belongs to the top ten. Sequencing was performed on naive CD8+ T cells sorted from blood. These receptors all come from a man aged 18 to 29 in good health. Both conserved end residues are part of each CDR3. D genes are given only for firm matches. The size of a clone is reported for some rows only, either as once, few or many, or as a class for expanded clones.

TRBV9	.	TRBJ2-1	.	TGTGCCAGCAGCGTAGTACAGCAGCCTTCCTACAATGAGCAGTTCTTC	CASSVVQQPSYNEQFF
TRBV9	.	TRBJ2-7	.	TGTGCCAGCAGCGACGGGATCTCCTACGAGCAGTACTTC	CASSDGISYEQYF
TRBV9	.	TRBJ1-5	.	TGTGCCAGCAGCGTCTATGGAGAGGGTCAGCCCCAGCATTTT	CASSVYGEGQPQHF
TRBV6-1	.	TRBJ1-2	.	TGTGCCAGCAGTGAATTCAACAAACCCAACTATGGCTACACCTTC	CASSEFNKPNYGYTF
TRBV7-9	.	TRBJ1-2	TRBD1	TGTGCCAGCAGCTTAGACGGCCCCAGGGGGAACTATGGCTACACCTTC	CASSLDGPRGNYGYTF
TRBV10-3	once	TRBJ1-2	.	TGTGCCATCAGTGAGTTTTATTTAAAGGACTCAGCTAACTATGGCTACACCTTC	CAISEFYLKDSANYGYTF
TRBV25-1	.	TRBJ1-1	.	TGTGCCAGCAGTGAAGGTGGTGGGCGGAGGACTGAAGCTTTCTTT	CASSEGGGRRTEAFF
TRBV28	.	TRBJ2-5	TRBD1	TGTGCCAGCAGTTTATGGTCAGGGGGACAGCAAGAGACCCAGTACTTC	CASSLWSGGQQETQYF
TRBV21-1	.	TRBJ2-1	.	TGTGCCAGCCCAAAACCCCCCCGGGACCCTTACAATGAGCAGTTCTTC	CASPKPPRDPYNEQFF
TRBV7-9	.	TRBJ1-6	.	TGTGCCAGCAGCTTAGTTGATTCTATATCTTGGGGTTCACCCCTCCACTTT	CASSLVDSISWGSPLHF
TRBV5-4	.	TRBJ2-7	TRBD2	TGTGCCAGCAGCTTTGCGGGAGGGCCGGGTTGGGAGCAGTACTTC	CASSFAGGPGWEQYF
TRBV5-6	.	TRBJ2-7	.	TGTGCCAGCAGCTTGTTTGGATCATTCTACGAGCAGTACTTC	CASSLFGSFYEQYF
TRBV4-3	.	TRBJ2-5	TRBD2	TGCGCCAGCAGCCAGGGGACTAGCGCCCCACAAGAGACCCAGTACTTC	CASSQGTSAPQETQYF
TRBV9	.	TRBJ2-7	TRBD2	TGTGCCAGCAGCTCTAGGAGTAGCGGGGCGTTCTACGAGCAGTACTTC	CASSSRSSGAFYEQYF
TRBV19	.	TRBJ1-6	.	TGTGCCAGTACCGGGCAGAACCTCTACCCACCCCTCCACTTT	CASTGQNLYPPLHF
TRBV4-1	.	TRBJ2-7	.	TGCGCCAGCAGCCAAGCGCAGGGTGGGGCCTACGAGCAGTACTTC	CASSQAQGGAYEQYF
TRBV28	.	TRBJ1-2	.	TGTGCCAGCAGTTTAGCAGGGTCCAACTATGGCTACACCTTC	CASSLAGSNYGYTF
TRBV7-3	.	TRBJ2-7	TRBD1	TGTGCCAGCAGCTTACAGGGGGACTCCTACGAGCAGTACTTC	CASSLQGDSYEQYF
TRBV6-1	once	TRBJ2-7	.	TGTGCCAGCCGATTTGGCCCTGGTGGCTACGAGCAGTACTTC	CASRFGPGGYEQYF
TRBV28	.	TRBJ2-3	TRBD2	TGTGCCAGCCAGACACTAGCGGGGGCCTTGGAGGGTGGCACAGATACGCAGTATTTT	CASQTLAGALEGGTDTQYF
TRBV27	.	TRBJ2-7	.	TGTGCCAGCAGTGAGGGGCTCTACTACGAGCAGTACTTC	CASSEGLYYEQYF
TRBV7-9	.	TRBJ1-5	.	TGTGCCAGCAGCTTAAACACCAATCAGCCCCAGCATTTT	CASSLNTNQPQHF